The 10 T cell receptor beta chains in this list originate from one sample, sequenced in a study of T cells in Graves' hyperthyroidism and ophthalmopathy. TCR beta CDR3 region amplification was performed from RNA transcripts. The TCR CDR3 first-round RT-PCR relied on the HTBI primer set. TCRdb reprocessed the multiplex PCR reads via MiXCR and lists one record per CDR3 protein. The sample includes roughly 400,000 distinct CDR3 sequences, around an eighth of them seen just once. The sample was blood. The origin of the receptors is a man aged 50 to 60 with Graves' ophthalmopathy.

This clonotype was counted at least ten times. The V and J genes are TRBV2 and TRBJ2-3; 9 positions agree with TRBD1. With V trimmed by 7 bases and J by 2 bases, 10 bases remained unmatched. Germline V CDR1 and CDR2: SNHLY, FYNNEI. CDR3 size: 16 residues. The CDR3 DNA reads TGTGCCAGCACCCAGGGACAGGGCTTAGACACAGATACGCAGTATTTT. It is translated as CASTQGQGLDTDTQYF. Full variable domain (remainder filled in from reference TRBV2 and TRBJ2-3): EPEVTQTPSHQVTQMGQEVILRCVPISNHLYFYWYRQILGQKVEFLVSFYNNEISEKSEIFDDQFSVERPDGSNFTLKIRSTKLEDSAMYFCASTQGQGLDTDTQYFGPGTRLTVL.

This clonotype came up a few times. It may be a read error: a sequence one base away is much more abundant. The chain uses TRBV18 and TRBJ1-3; the D is unclear. This CDR3 has 15 amino acids. The germline V gene has CDR1 KGHSH and CDR2 LQKENI. The CDR3 DNA sequence: TGTGTCAGCTCACCACCCGCCTCTCCTGGCGACACCATATATTTT. Amino acid sequence: CVSSPPASPGDTIYF.

In its sample, this clonotype was seen many times. CDR3 residues: CASSPRDSTGEQYF. CDR3 in DNA: TGTGCCAGCTCACCACGGGACTCAACGGGCGAGCAGTACTTC. This chain joins TRBV18 and TRBJ2-7; tentative D call: TRBD2 (6 bases). Trimming stripped 1 base from V and 6 bases from J, with 13 bases between. CDR3 length: 14 residues. The germline V gene encodes CDR1 KGHSH and CDR2 LQKENI.

The chain has TRBV7-2 and TRBJ2-5, with a tentative D call TRBD2 (7 bases). This CDR3 is built from 15 residues. Germline V gene lookup returns CDR1 SGHTA and CDR2 FQGNSA. Trimming removed 5 bases at V and 5 bases at J, with 18 bases between. The CDR3 region is CASSLDSGRGETQYF. Written as DNA, the CDR3 is TGTGCCAGCAGCCTTGATTCGGGGAGGGGGGAGACCCAGTACTTC.

This clonotype occurred a few times. This chain uses TRBV6-2 or TRBV6-3 with TRBJ2-3; 7 nucleotides line up with TRBD2. The CDR3 contains 20 residues. Per the germline V gene, CDR1 is MNHEY and CDR2 is SVGEGT. The V segment lost 0 bases and the J segment 0 bases; nucleotides outside the gene matches: 15. The CDR3 here is CASSYSIGGRAIASTDTQYF. The CDR3 DNA reads as TGTGCCAGCAGTTACTCGATCGGGGGGAGGGCGATAGCTAGCACAGATACGCAGTATTTT.

This clonotype was seen at least ten times. Here the CDR3 DNA reads TGCAGTGCTAATCTGAAAAGTGAAGCTTTCTTT. Protein: CSANLKSEAFF. The chain recombines TRBV20-1 with TRBJ1-1, with D uncertain. This CDR3 region has 11 residues. Germline loops: CDR1 DFQATT, CDR2 SNEGSKA (reference sequence). With 4 bases removed from V and 7 bases from J, the gap between germline ends came to 10 bases.

This clonotype was picked up a small number of times. A junction boundary mismatches the germline segment, possibly from a read error. CDR3: CASSKAGGGFYEQYF. For the CDR3, the DNA is TGTGCCAGCAGTAAAGCGGGCGGGGGCTTCTACGAGCAGTACTTC. The rearrangement uses TRBV6-1 and TRBJ2-7; D might be TRBD2 (7 bases). The CDR3 consists of 15 residues. CDR1 is MNHNS, CDR2 SASEGT, per germline.

J is TRBJ2-7 and V is TRBV6-1; TRBD2 might be the D (5 bases). Trimming stripped 8 bases from V and 6 bases from J, with 23 bases between. This CDR3 region has 15 residues. Germline V gene sequence: CDR1 MNHNS, CDR2 SASEGT. The CDR3 protein is CASSGSRVRGREQYF. In DNA, the CDR3 is TGTGCCAGCTCGGGGTCGCGTGTTCGGGGTCGCGAGCAGTACTTC.

The chain recombines TRBV18 with TRBJ2-1; the D gene is possibly TRBD2 (6 bases). Looked up from germline, CDR1 is KGHSH and CDR2 is LQKENI. The length of the CDR3 is 14 residues. V was trimmed by 3 bases and J by 7 bases, leaving 13 bases between them. CDR3 DNA: TGTGCCAGCTCACCGGAAAGGAGGGATAATGAGCAGTTCTTC. Amino acids: CASSPERRDNEQFF. The whole variable domain, filled in from reference TRBV18 and TRBJ2-1, reads NAGVMQNPRHLVRRRGQEARLRCSPMKGHSHVYWYRQLPEEGLKFMVYLQKENIIDESGMPKERFSAEFPKEGPSILRIQQVVRGDSAAYFCASSPERRDNEQFFGPGTRLTVL.

The chain combines TRBV4-1 with TRBJ2-1; 12 positions agree with TRBD2. Germline V gene data show CDR1 as MGHRA and CDR2 as YSYEKL. The CDR3 is 17 amino acids. V shed 0 bases and J 2 bases; nucleotides not matched to a gene: 2. For the CDR3, the DNA is TGCGCCAGCAGCCAAGATAGGACTAGCGGGACCTACAATGAGCAGTTCTTC. Its protein product is CASSQDRTSGTYNEQFF.